The TCR beta chain described here comes from a study of blood T cell repertoires in COVID-19. Study context: Material from acute and convalescent COVID-19 was sourced from the United States, Italy and Spain. T cells, B-cell-depleted T cells, or PBMCs supplied cDNA or gDNA.

The data were produced by immunoSEQ multiplex PCR, yet TCRdb's version contains in-frame clones alone and is incomplete. The sample lists a few hundred thousand clones; over 75% were seen once. This clone showed up just a few times. CDR3 length: 14 residues. V lost 5 bases and J 7 bases, leaving 17 bases between the germline ends. In germline, CDR1 is SGHVS, CDR2 FQNEAQ. The sequence derives from a woman between 25 and 40 years old with COVID-19, enrolled during active disease. The specimen sequenced was peripheral blood. V gene TRBV7-8 combines with J gene TRBJ1-1, with D unresolved. The CDR3 loop is CASSRQLVYDEAFF. The CDR3 DNA follows: TGTGCCAGCAGCCGGCAGCTAGTGTACGATGAAGCTTTCTTT.